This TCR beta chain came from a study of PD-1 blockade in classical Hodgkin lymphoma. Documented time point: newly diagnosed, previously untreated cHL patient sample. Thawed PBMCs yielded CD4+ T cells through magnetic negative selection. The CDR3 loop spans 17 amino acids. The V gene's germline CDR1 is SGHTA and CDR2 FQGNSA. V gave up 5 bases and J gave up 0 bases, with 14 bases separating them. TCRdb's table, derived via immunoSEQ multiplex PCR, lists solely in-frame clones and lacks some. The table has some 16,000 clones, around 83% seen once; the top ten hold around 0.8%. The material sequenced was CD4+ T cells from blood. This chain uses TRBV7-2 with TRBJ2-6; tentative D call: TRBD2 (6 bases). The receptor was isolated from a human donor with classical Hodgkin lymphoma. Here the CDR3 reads CASSPGGGSSGANVLTF. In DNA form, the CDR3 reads TGTGCCAGCAGCCCAGGTGGGGGGTCCTCTGGGGCCAACGTCCTGACTTTC.